This TCR beta chain was found in a study of blood T cell repertoires in COVID-19. Turning to the study itself: Specimens from acute and convalescent COVID-19 originated in the United States, Italy and Spain. T cells, B-cell-depleted T cells, or PBMCs supplied cDNA or gDNA.

In germline, CDR1 is MGHRA, CDR2 YSYEKL. The CDR3 is 15 amino acids. Losses at the gene ends were 2 bases for V and 6 bases for J; bases not matched to a gene: 10. Sequencing was performed with immunoSEQ multiplex PCR; in TCRdb, only in-frame clones are kept and a portion is missing. This table holds roughly 170,000 clones, 75% to 80% found once. This clonotype was obtained from a woman in her 70s with acute or convalescent COVID-19. This chain uses TRBV4-1 with TRBJ2-7, with TRBD2 matching 7 bases. The sequenced material came from peripheral blood. The CDR3 loop is CASSQYGSGVSEQYF. For the CDR3, the DNA is TGCGCCAGCAGCCAATACGGGAGCGGGGTCTCCGAGCAGTACTTC.